The present T cell receptor (beta chain) was sequenced within a study of blood T cells in healthy people across ages. This clonotype was counted at least ten times. Together with a sample-barcoded 5' primer, a J-beta primer mix was included in a second PCR lasting about 6 to 12 cycles. From the 5' RACE reads, TCRdb called clonotypes with MiXCR, one entry per CDR3 protein. The repertoire holds almost 1 million distinct CDR3 sequences, with just over 50% as singletons. The V gene's germline CDR1 is SEHNR and CDR2 FQNEAQ (reference sequence). There are 14 residues in the CDR3. Losses at the gene ends were 6 bases for V and 4 bases for J; bases not matched to a gene: 4.

The source is a woman aged 55-70 years in good health. Material for sequencing was blood. The J gene is TRBJ2-5, the V gene TRBV7-9; 11 bases are a match to TRBD2. The CDR3 loop reads CASSLAGGRETQYF. In DNA, the CDR3 is TGTGCCAGCAGTCTAGCGGGAGGACGAGAGACCCAGTACTTC.